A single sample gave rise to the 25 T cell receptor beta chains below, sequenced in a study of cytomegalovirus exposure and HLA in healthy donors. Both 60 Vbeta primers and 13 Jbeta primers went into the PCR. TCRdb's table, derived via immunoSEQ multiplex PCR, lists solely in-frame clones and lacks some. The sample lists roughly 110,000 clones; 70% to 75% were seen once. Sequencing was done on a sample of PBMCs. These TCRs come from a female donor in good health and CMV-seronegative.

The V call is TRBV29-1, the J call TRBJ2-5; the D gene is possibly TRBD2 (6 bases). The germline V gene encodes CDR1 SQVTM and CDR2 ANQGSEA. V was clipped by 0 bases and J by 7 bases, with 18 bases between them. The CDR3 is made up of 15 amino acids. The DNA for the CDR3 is TGCAGCGTTGAAGATCTGGGCGGGATAGGCGGGACCCAGTACTTC. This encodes CSVEDLGGIGGTQYF.

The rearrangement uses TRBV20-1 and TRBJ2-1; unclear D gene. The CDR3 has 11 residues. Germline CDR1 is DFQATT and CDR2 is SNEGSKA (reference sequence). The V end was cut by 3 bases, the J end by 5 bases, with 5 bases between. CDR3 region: CSASANNEQFF. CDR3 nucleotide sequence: TGCAGTGCTAGCGCGAACAATGAGCAGTTCTTC.

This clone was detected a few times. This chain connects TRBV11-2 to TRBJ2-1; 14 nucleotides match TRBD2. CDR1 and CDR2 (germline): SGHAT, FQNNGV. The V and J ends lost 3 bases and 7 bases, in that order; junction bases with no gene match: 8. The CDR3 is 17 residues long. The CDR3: CASSFRGLAGVENEQFF. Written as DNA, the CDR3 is TGTGCCAGCAGCTTCCGGGGACTAGCGGGAGTAGAAAATGAGCAGTTCTTC.

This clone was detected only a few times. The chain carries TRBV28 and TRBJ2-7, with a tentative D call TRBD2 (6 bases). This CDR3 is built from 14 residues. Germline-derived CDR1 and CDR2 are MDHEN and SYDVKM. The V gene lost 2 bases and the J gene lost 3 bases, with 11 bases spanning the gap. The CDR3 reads CASSLLRGGYEQYF. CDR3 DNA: TGTGCCAGCAGTTTACTGAGGGGAGGCTACGAGCAGTACTTC.

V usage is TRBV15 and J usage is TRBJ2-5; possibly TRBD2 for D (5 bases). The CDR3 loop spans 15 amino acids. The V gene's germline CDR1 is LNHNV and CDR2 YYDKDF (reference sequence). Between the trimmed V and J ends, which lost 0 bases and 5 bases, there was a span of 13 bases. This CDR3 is CATSRDSEGVETQYF. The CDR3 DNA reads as TGTGCCACCAGCAGAGATAGCGAGGGAGTGGAGACCCAGTACTTC.

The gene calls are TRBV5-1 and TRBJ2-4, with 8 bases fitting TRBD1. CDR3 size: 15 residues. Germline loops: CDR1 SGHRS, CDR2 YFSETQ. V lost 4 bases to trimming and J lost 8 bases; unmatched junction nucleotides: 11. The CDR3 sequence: CASSPETGEVDIQYF. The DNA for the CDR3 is TGCGCCAGCAGCCCCGAGACAGGGGAAGTTGACATTCAGTACTTC.

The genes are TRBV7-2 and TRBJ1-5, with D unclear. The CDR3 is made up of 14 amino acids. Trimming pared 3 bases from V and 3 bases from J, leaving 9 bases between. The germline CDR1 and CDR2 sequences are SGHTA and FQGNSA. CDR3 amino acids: CASSLMGPNQPQHF. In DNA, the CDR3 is TGTGCCAGCAGCTTGATGGGCCCCAATCAGCCCCAGCATTTT.

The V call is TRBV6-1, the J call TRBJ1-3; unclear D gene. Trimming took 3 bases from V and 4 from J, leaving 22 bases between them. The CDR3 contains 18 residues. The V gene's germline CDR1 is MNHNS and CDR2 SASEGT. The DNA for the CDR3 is TGTGCCAGCAGTGAGCGCGTTACAAGGCTTGGGAGCGGAAACACCATATATTTT. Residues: CASSERVTRLGSGNTIYF.

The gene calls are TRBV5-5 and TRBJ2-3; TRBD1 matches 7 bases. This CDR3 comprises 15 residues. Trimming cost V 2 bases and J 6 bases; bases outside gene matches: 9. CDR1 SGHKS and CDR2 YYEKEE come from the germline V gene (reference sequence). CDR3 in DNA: TGTGCCAGCAGCTTTTTAACAGGGGTTGGGGATACGCAGTATTTT. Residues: CASSFLTGVGDTQYF.

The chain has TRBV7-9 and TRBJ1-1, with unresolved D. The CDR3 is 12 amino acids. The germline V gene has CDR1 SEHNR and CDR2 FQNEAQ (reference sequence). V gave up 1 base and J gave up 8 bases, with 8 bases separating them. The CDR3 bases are TGTGCCAGCAGCTTAGGAGATGAAGAAGCTTTCTTT. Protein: CASSLGDEEAFF. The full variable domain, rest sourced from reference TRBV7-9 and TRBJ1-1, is DTGVSQNPRHKITKRGQNVTFRCDPISEHNRLYWYRQTLGQGPEFLTYFQNEAQLEKSRLLSDRFSAERPKGSFSTLEIQRTEQGDSAMYLCASSLGDEEAFFGQGTRLTVV.

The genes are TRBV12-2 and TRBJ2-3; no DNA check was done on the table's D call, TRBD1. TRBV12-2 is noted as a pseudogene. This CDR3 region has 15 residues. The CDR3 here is CASRRPGQGTDTQYF. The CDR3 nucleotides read TGTGCAAGTCGCCGACCGGGACAGGGCACAGATACGCAGTATTTT.

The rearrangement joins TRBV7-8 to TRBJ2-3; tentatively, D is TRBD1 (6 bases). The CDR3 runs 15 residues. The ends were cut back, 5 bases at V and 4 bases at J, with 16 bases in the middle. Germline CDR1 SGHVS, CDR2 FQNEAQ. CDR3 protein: CASSPLRGVADTQYF. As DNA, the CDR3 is TGTGCCAGCAGCCCCCTCAGGGGAGTGGCAGATACGCAGTATTTT. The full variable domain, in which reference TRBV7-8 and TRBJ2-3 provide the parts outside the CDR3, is GAGVSQSPRYKVAKRGQDVALRCDPISGHVSLFWYQQALGQGPEFLTYFQNEAQLDKSGLPSDRFFAERPEGSVSTLKIQRTQQEDSAVYLCASSPLRGVADTQYFGPGTRLTVL.

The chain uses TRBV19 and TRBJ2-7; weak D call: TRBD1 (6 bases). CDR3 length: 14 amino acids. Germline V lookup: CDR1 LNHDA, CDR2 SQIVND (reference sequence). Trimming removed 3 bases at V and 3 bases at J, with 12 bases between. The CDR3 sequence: CASSMAGARYEQYF. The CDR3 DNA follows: TGTGCCAGTAGTATGGCAGGGGCGCGCTACGAGCAGTACTTC.

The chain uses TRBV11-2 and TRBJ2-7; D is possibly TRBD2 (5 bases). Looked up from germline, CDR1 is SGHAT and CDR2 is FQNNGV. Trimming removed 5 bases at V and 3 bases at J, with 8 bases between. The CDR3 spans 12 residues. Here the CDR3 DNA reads TGTGCCAGCAGCCCCGGACTCTACGAGCAGTACTTC. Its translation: CASSPGLYEQYF.

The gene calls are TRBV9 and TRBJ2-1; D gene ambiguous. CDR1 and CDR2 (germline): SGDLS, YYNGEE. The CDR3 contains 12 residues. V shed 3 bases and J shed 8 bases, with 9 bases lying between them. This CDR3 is CASSASVDEQFF. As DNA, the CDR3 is TGTGCCAGCAGCGCATCAGTCGATGAGCAGTTCTTC.

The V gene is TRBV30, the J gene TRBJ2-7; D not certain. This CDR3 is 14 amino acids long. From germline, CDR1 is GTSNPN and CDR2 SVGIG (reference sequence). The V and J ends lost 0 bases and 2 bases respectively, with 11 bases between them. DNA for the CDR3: TGTGCCTGGAGTGTCAGTCACACAGCCTACGAGCAGTACTTC. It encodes CAWSVSHTAYEQYF.

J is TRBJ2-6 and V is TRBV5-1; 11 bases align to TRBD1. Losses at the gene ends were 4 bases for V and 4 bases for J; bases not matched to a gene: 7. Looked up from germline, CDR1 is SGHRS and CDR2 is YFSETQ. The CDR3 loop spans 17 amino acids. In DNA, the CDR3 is TGCGCCAGCAGCGCGGGGACAGGGGGTTCGGGGGCCAACGTCCTGACTTTC. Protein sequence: CASSAGTGGSGANVLTF.

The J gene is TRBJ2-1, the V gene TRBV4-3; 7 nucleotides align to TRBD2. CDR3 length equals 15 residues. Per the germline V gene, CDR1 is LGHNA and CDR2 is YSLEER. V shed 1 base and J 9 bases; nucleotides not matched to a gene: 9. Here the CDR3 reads CASSQGTRGFGEQFF. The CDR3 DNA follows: TGCGCCAGCAGCCAAGGGACTAGGGGTTTTGGTGAGCAGTTCTTC.

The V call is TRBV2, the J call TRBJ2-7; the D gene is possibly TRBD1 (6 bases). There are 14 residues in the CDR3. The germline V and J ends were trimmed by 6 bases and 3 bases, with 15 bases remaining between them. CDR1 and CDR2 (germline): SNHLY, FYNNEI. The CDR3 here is CASRPQGTVYEQYF. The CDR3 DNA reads TGTGCCAGCAGGCCACAGGGTACCGTCTACGAGCAGTACTTC.

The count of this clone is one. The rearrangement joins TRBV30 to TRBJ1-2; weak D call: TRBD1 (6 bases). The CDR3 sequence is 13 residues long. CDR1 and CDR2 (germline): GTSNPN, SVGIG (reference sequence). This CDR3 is CGMRGGASGGYTF. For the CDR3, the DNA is TGTGGCATGAGGGGGGGAGCGTCGGGTGGCTACACCTTC.

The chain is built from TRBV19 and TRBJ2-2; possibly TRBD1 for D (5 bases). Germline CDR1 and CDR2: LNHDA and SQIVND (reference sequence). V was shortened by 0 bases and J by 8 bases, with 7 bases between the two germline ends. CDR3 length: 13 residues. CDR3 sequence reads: CASSIERQGELFF. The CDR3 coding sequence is TGTGCCAGTAGTATAGAAAGACAGGGGGAGCTGTTTTTT.

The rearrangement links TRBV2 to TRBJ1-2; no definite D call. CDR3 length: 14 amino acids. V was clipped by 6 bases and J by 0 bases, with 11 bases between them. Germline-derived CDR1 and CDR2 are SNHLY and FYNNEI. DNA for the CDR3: TGTGCCAGCAGCGCGGAGGAAACTAACTATGGCTACACCTTC. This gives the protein CASSAEETNYGYTF.

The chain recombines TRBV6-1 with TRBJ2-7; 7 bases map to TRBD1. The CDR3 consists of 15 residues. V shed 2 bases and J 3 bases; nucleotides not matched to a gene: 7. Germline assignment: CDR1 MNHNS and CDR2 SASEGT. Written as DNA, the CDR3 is TGTGCCAGCAGTGAAACTTGGACAGGCTTCTACGAGCAGTACTTC. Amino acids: CASSETWTGFYEQYF.

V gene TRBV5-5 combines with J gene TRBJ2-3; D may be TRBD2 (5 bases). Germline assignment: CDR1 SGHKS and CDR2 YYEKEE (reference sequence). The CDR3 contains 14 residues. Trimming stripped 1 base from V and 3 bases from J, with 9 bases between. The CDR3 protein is CASSLPGLTDTQYF. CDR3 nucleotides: TGTGCCAGCAGCTTGCCGGGGTTGACAGATACGCAGTATTTT. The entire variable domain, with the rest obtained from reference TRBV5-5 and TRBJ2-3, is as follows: DAGVTQSPTHLIKTRGQQVTLRCSPISGHKSVSWYQQVLGQGPQFIFQYYEKEERGRGNFPDRFSARQFPNYSSELNVNALLLGDSALYLCASSLPGLTDTQYFGPGTRLTVL.

For the CDR3, the DNA is TGTGCCAGCAGCGCCGAGGGGACAGGGCGGACTGAAGCTTTCTTT. It encodes CASSAEGTGRTEAFF. The V call is TRBV9, the J call TRBJ1-1; TRBD1 matches at 9 bases. V dropped 3 bases and J dropped 5; count of bases not matched to a gene: 8. Germline V gene data show CDR1 as SGDLS and CDR2 as YYNGEE. The CDR3 is 15 residues long.